One and the same sample provided the 8 T cell receptor beta chains below, sequenced in a study of shared clonotypes between healthy human individuals. Assay: immunoSEQ multiplex PCR; the TCRdb copy retains only in-frame clones and omits some. The sample shows some 2 million clones, 95% of them seen only once. The sequenced sample was naive CD4+ T cells sorted from blood. Subset here: CD45RA+ positively selected. Every receptor here comes from a man aged 18 to 35 in good health.

This clone was found once. This chain connects TRBV7-3 to TRBJ2-1; D not resolved. From germline, CDR1 is SGHTA and CDR2 FQGTGA. This CDR3 region has 14 residues. V dropped 6 bases and J dropped 9 bases, with 18 bases sitting between them. CDR3 region: CASRVAVGEGEQFF. CDR3 DNA: TGTGCCAGCAGGGTCGCGGTGGGTGAAGGTGAGCAGTTCTTC.

The chain employs TRBV30 and TRBJ1-6; no reliable D call. The germline V gene has CDR1 GTSNPN and CDR2 SVGIG (reference sequence). The CDR3 extends over 17 amino acids. Trimming cost V 8 bases and J 9 bases, with 29 bases left between them. The CDR3 spells CAVRTGRVGLYGSPLHF. The CDR3 DNA is TGTGCCGTGAGGACTGGACGGGTGGGCCTATATGGTTCACCCCTCCACTTT.

As to this clone: An end of the junction does not agree with germline; a read error may underlie this. The chain couples TRBV15 to TRBJ1-1; D remains unclear. The CDR3 consists of 11 residues. Germline V lookup: CDR1 LNHNV, CDR2 YYDKDF (reference sequence). The CDR3 DNA reads TGTGCCACCAGCGAGGGCCCTGGGAGTATCTTT. Its translation: CATSEGPGSIF. Supplemented by reference TRBV15 and TRBJ1-1, the full variable domain reads DAMVIQNPRYQVTQFGKPVTLSCSQTLNHNVMYWYQQKSSQAPKLLFHYYDKDFNNEADTPDNFQSRRPNTSFCFLDIRSPGLGDTAMYLCATSEGPGSIFGQGTRLTVV.

The CDR3 bases are TGTGCCAGTAGACCTCGGGCGGGGAACTACGAGCAGTACTTC. Translating it yields CASRPRAGNYEQYF. This rearrangement joins TRBV19 to TRBJ2-7; D perhaps matches TRBD2 (6 bases). This CDR3 is built from 14 residues. CDR1 and CDR2 from the germline V gene are LNHDA and SQIVND (reference sequence). Trimming stripped 6 bases from V and 3 bases from J, with 15 bases between.

The chain carries TRBV27 and TRBJ2-3, with D possibly TRBD2 on 6 matching bases. CDR1 and CDR2 from the germline V gene are MNHEY and SMNVEV (reference sequence). Trimming left V 2 bases short and J 5 bases short, with 8 bases between. This CDR3 region has 13 residues. The CDR3 DNA reads TGTGCCAGCAGTTTACCGGGACTAGATACGCAGTATTTT. Translation gives CASSLPGLDTQYF.

This chain's CDR3 is CASRDFGTGNTAEAFF. The CDR3 DNA reads as TGCGCCAGCAGAGATTTTGGGACAGGGAATACCGCTGAAGCTTTCTTT. The chain combines TRBV4-1 with TRBJ1-1; the match to TRBD1 covers 9 bases. From germline, CDR1 is MGHRA and CDR2 YSYEKL. The CDR3 has 16 residues. Germline trimming cut 6 bases from V and 6 bases from J; bases unmatched to any gene: 14.

This clone was observed once. The V gene is TRBV7-9, the J gene TRBJ2-3; 9 nucleotides agree with TRBD1. CDR3 length equals 14 residues. Germline assignment: CDR1 SEHNR and CDR2 FQNEAQ (reference sequence). The V gene end was trimmed by 10 bases and the J gene end by 4 bases; junction bases not matched to a gene: 9. The CDR3 here is CAILSGQGADTQYF. The DNA of the CDR3 is TGTGCCATCTTATCGGGACAGGGCGCAGATACGCAGTATTTT.

The chain combines TRBV5-4 with TRBJ1-4; possibly TRBD1 for D (6 bases). V was trimmed by 5 bases and J by 8 bases, leaving 16 bases between them. Germline CDR1 SGHNT, CDR2 YYREEE (reference sequence). CDR3 size: 14 residues. This CDR3 reads CASRKDSSSEKLFF. In DNA, the CDR3 is TGTGCCAGCAGAAAGGACAGTAGTTCCGAAAAACTGTTTTTT. The entire variable domain, with the rest obtained from reference TRBV5-4 and TRBJ1-4, is as follows: ETGVTQSPTHLIKTRGQQVTLRCSSQSGHNTVSWYQQALGQGPQFIFQYYREEENGRGNFPPRFSGLQFPNYSSELNVNALELDDSALYLCASRKDSSSEKLFFGSGTQLSVL.